This T cell receptor (beta chain) comes out of a study of T cells in localized non-small cell lung cancer. General observations from the study: Exceeding tumor, uninvolved adjacent lung had the highest T cell clonality. A denser population of T cells in blood accompanied longer overall survival.

Assay used: immunoSEQ multiplex PCR; TCRdb lists only in-frame clones, some missing. Of over a thousand clones listed, around 25% are singletons. Trimming stripped 6 bases from V and 7 bases from J, with 15 bases between. The CDR3 is 13 amino acids. Germline CDR1 MNHGY, CDR2 SAAAGT. This clone has only a few counts. Its antigen is as yet unknown. Sequencing was performed on lung tumor tissue, taken before any cancer treatment. The origin of this receptor is a woman between 40 and 69 years old with stage I lung adenocarcinoma. This sequence joins TRBV6-8 and TRBJ1-2; no definite D call. DNA of the CDR3: TGTGCCAGCAGCCCAGTCTCCGGAGGTGGCTACACCTTC. As protein: CASSPVSGGGYTF.